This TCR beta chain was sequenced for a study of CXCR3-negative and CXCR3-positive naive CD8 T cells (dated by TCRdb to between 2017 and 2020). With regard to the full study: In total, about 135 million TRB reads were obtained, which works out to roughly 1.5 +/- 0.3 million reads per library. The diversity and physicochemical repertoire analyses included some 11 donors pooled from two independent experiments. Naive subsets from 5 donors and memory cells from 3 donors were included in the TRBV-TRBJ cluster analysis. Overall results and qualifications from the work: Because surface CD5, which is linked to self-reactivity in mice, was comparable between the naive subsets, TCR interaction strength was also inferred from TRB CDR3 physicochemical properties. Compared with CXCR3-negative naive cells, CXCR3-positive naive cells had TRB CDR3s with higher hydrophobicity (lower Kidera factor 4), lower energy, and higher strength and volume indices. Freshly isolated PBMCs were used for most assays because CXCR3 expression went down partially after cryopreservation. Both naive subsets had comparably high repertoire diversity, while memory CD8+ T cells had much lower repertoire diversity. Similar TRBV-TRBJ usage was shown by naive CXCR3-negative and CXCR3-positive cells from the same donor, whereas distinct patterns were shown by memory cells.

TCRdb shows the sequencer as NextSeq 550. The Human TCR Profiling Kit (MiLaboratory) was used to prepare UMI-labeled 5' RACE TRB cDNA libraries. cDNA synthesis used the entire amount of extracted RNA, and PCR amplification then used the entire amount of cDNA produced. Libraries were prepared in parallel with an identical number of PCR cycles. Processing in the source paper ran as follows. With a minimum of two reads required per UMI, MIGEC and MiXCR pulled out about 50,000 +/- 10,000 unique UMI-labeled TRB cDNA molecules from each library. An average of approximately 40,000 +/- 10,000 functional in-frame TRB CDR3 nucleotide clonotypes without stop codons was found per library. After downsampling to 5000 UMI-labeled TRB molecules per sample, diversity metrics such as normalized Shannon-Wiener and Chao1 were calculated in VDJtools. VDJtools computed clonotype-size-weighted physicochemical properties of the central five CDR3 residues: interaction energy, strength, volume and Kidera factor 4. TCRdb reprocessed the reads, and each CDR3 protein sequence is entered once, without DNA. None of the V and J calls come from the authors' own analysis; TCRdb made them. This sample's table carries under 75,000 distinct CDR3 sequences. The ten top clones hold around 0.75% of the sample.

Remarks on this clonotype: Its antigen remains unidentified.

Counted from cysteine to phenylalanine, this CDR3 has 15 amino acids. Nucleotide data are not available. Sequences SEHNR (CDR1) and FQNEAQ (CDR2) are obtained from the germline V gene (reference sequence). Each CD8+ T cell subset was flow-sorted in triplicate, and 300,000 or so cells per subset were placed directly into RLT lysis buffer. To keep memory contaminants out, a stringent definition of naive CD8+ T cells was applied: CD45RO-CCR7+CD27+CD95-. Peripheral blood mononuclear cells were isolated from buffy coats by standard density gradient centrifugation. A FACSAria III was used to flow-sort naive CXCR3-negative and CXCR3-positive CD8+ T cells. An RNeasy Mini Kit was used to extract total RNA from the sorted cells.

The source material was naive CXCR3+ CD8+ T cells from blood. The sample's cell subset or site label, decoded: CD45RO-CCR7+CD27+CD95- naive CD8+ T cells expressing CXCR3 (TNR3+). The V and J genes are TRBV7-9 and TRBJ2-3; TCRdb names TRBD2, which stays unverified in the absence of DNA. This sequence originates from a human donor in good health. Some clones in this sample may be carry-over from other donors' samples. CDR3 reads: CASSLFGGGTDTQYF.